This T cell receptor beta chain was sequenced in a study of vaccination and CD4 T cells after COVID-19. At the level of the study: Convalescent donors were composed of six males and four females, of whom two were Hispanic. Overlapping SARS-CoV-2, HCoV-NL63, HCoV-OC43 and HCoV-229E spike peptides were used to stimulate cells.

Sequencing of the DNA from cultured CD4+ T cells was carried out with the Oncomine TCR Beta short-read assay. TCRdb used MiXCR to reprocess the PCR reads, holding one entry per CDR3 protein. The profile shows 15,000 to 20,000 distinct CDR3 sequences, 67% of them singletons. Concerning this clonotype itself: Its antigen is currently unknown.

Noted treatment: roughly 11-day PBMC culture with coronavirus spike peptide pools or control peptides (ViraFEST assay). The sequencing input was CD4+ T cells from blood, cultured in vitro. The source of this sequence is a human donor who had recovered from COVID-19.

CDR3: CSAGAPRGGGTGELFF. The CDR3 DNA reads TGCAGTGCTGGGGCTCCCCGAGGGGGAGGCACCGGGGAGCTGTTTTTT. The V and J genes are TRBV20-1 and TRBJ2-2, with D possibly called TRBD1 or TRBD2 (6 bases each). The germline V and J ends were trimmed by 5 bases and 4 bases, with 20 bases remaining between them. This CDR3 is built from 16 residues. From germline, CDR1 is DFQATT and CDR2 SNEGSKA (reference sequence).